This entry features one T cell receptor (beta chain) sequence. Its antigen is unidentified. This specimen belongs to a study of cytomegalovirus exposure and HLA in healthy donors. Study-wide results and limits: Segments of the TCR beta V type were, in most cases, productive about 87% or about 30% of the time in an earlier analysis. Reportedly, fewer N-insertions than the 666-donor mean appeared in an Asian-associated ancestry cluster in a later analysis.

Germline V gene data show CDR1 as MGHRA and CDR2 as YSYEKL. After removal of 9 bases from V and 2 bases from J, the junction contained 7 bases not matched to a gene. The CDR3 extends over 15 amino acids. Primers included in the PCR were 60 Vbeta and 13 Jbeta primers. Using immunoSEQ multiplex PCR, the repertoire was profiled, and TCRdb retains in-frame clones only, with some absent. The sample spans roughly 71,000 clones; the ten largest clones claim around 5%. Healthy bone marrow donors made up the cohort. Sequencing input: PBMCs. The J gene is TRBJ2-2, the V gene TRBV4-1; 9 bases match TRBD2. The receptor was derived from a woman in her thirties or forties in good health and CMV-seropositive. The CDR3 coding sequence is TGCGCCAGACGTGTAGCGGGAGACAACACCGGGGAGCTGTTTTTT. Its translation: CARRVAGDNTGELFF.